Detailed here is one TCR beta chain. Its target is unknown. The germline gene is not matched at one end of the junction; a read error may be the cause. CDR1 and CDR2 (germline): MGHRA, YSYEKL. The CDR3 is 17 residues long. The sample belongs to a study of tumor-infiltrating lymphocytes in primary liver carcinoma. Total RNA (approximately 500 ng) served as template for TCR beta cDNA synthesis primed by a constant-region primer. Library construction for TCR beta comprised three nested multiplex PCR rounds performed with slightly modified ARM-PCR. Forward primers for TRBV1-TRBV30 and a C-beta reverse primer served the first two PCR rounds, at about 11 cycles each. TCRdb reprocessed the multiplex PCR reads with MiXCR, giving one entry per CDR3 protein. In the table there are 75,000 to 80,000 distinct CDR3 sequences, around 66% of which are singletons. Investigators took RNA and DNA out together from approximately 22-30 mg of unsorted bulk tissue.

Study results and caveats: Less overlap was seen in tumor-adjacent and tumor-blood pairs than in tumor region pairs.

This TCR was sampled from a man aged 40-49 years with primary liver carcinoma and hepatitis B virus infection. The chain is built from TRBV4-1 and TRBJ2-3, with D unresolved. The sample comprised tumor-adjacent normal liver tissue. The CDR3 sequence: CTSSHYPTGRSTDTQYF. DNA of the CDR3: TGCACCAGCAGCCACTACCCGACGGGCCGGAGCACAGATACGCAGTATTTT.